Listed below are T cell receptor beta chains from one sample, sequenced in a study of blood T cell repertoires in COVID-19. Data came from immunoSEQ multiplex PCR; TCRdb stores just in-frame clones and leaves some out. The table has over 250,000 clones, roughly 80% seen once. Sequencing was carried out using peripheral blood. The receptors derive from a woman between 45 and 65 years old who had recovered from COVID-19. CDR3s include the opening cysteine and the closing phenylalanine or tryptophan. The order of the fields is V gene, CDR3 protein.

V gene: TRBV12-5
CDR3 protein: CASGAGGAGLMMDQYF

V gene: TRBV10-3
CDR3 protein: CAISGGTPGGELFF

V gene: TRBV7-3
CDR3 protein: CASSLGGGSSYEQYF

V gene: TRBV3-1/TRBV3-2
CDR3 protein: CASRTGTGAFTGAFF

V gene: TRBV27
CDR3 protein: CASSLKEREGYNEQFF

V gene: TRBV3-1/TRBV3-2
CDR3 protein: CASSLGTGIDTQYF

V gene: TRBV28
CDR3 protein: CASSIPDSRTDTQYF

V gene: TRBV28
CDR3 protein: CASNQQTPGNTIYF

V gene: TRBV4-3
CDR3 protein: CASSQDSRQGIDTQYF

V gene: TRBV4-1
CDR3 protein: CASSQPPGHTNTEAFF

V gene: TRBV24-1
CDR3 protein: CATSEAGGSNTEAFF

V gene: TRBV5-6
CDR3 protein: CASSIQPEGGETQYF

V gene: TRBV7-2
CDR3 protein: CASSLVQGPGGYTF

V gene: TRBV7-8
CDR3 protein: CASSSKTGREKLFF

V gene: TRBV5-1
CDR3 protein: CASSLAPTSGRGNEQFF

V gene: TRBV7-7
CDR3 protein: CASSPGRDRVSYNEQFF

V gene: TRBV7-6
CDR3 protein: CASSLEMRAQETQYF

V gene: TRBV12-5
CDR3 protein: CASGSVGTSGRLNEQFF

V gene: TRBV5-1
CDR3 protein: CASSLLTGGDTEAFF

V gene: TRBV5-6
CDR3 protein: CASSSARARGSGEQYF

V gene: TRBV27
CDR3 protein: CASSDRGSTDTQYF

V gene: TRBV9
CDR3 protein: CASSTRDRAQYF

V gene: TRBV11-2
CDR3 protein: CASSWGQGKNEQYF

V gene: TRBV5-1
CDR3 protein: CASSSRGGLEAGELFF

V gene: TRBV2
CDR3 protein: CASSNYHDQPGNTIYF

V gene: TRBV4-2
CDR3 protein: CASSQVGDSETQYF

V gene: TRBV30
CDR3 protein: CAWLIAGATEQFF

V gene: TRBV28
CDR3 protein: CASSEQGQPQHF

V gene: TRBV5-4
CDR3 protein: CASSPGGDRGSVGEQFF